This TCR beta chain stems from a study of cytomegalovirus exposure and HLA in healthy donors. At the level of the study: Some 180 million T cells yielded fewer than 120 million unique TCR beta sequences in earlier analysis.

To note about this clone: Antigen: not known.

Broader study findings: Rarity held for most TCR sequences, but there were some public TCRs that occurred in many donors. Reports showed the classifier diagnosing cytomegalovirus status with high specificity and sensitivity. The study flagged some 170 TCR beta chains as cytomegalovirus-associated.

The PCR employed 60 Vbeta primers together with 13 Jbeta primers. Produced via immunoSEQ multiplex PCR; TCRdb's table is partial and in-frame only. The data show under 250,000 clones, with over 80% seen just once and 10% held by the top ten. The CDR3 is made up of 14 amino acids. The germline gives CDR1 SQVTM, CDR2 ANQGSEA. Trimming took 7 bases from V and 1 from J, leaving 16 bases between them. The specimen was PBMCs. This clonotype was sampled from a woman in her fifties or sixties in good health and CMV-seropositive. This chain connects TRBV29-1 to TRBJ1-1; D gene unclear. The CDR3 DNA follows: TGCAGCGCCAGTCAGAGGCGGGGGAACACTGAAGCTTTCTTT. It translates to CSASQRRGNTEAFF.